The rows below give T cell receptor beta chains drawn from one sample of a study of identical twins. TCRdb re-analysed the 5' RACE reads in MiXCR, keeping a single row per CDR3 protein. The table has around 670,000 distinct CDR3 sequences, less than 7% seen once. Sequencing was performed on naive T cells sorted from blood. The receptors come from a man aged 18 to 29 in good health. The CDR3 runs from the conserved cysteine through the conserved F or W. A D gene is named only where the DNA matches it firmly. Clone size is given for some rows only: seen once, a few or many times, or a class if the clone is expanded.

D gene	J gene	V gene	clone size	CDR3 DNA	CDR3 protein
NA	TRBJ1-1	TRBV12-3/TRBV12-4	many	TGTGCCAGCAGTTTGGTCGCGGGGACTGAAGCTTTCTTT	CASSLVAGTEAFF
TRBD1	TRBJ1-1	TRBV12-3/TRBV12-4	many	TGTGCCAGCAGTTTACGGGACAGGGTCGAAGCTTTCTTT	CASSLRDRVEAFF
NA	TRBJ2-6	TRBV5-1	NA	TGCGCCAGCAGCTTTAAGGGTCCTGGGGCCAACGTCCTGACTTTC	CASSFKGPGANVLTF
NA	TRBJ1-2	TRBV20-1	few	TGCAGTGCTAGAGTACAGGGAGCGGATGGCTACACCTTC	CSARVQGADGYTF
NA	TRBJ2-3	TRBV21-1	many	TGTGCCAGCAGCAAAGTGAAGAGGGACGCAAGAACCCCGCTCCTCACAGATACGCAGTATTTT	CASSKVKRDARTPLLTDTQYF
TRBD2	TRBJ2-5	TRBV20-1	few	TGCAGTGCTCCCCCGACTAGCGGAAGGTACCAAGAGACCCAGTACTTC	CSAPPTSGRYQETQYF
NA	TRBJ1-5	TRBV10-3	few	TGTGCCATCAGTGACCTCGGATTTGAGGAGCAGCCCCAGCATTTT	CAISDLGFEEQPQHF
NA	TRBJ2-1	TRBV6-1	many	TGTGCCAGCAGTCCCCCTCGGGCTAGTCGGGCTGAGCAGTTCTTC	CASSPPRASRAEQFF
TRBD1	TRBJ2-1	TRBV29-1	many	TGCAGCGTTGAAGACTCGGGACAGGGGGCAGATACGCAGTTCTTC	CSVEDSGQGADTQFF
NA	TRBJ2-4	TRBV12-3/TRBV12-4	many	TGTGCCAGCAGTTTACCAGGGACCAAAAACATTCAGTACTTC	CASSLPGTKNIQYF
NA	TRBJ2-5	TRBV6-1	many	TGTGCCAGCAGTGAAGGGGTCCAAGAGACCCAGTACTTC	CASSEGVQETQYF
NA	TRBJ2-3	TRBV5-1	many	TGCGCCAGCAGCCCCGTCTCGGTCCCGGGGAGAGATACGCAGTATTTT	CASSPVSVPGRDTQYF
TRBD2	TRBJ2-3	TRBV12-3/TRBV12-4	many	TGTGCCAGCAGTTTGAGGTGGCGGGAGGGCCTGACAGATACGCAGTATTTT	CASSLRWREGLTDTQYF
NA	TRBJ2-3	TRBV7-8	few	TGTGCCAGCAGCTTAGGTCCGCGGGCGGGCTACGGCACAGATACGCAGTATTTT	CASSLGPRAGYGTDTQYF
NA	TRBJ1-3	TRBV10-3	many	TGTGCCATCAGTGAATACAGGGAGGGAGAAAACACCATATATTTT	CAISEYREGENTIYF
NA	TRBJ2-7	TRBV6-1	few	TGTGCCAGCAGTAGGGACTTTTCCTCCTACGAGCAGTACTTC	CASSRDFSSYEQYF
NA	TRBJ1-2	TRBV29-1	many	TGCAGCGCACATACAAGGACGGGCTACACCTTC	CSAHTRTGYTF
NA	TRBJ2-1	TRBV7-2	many	TGTGCCAGCAGCCCCGCTCACTCCTACAATGAGCAGTTCTTC	CASSPAHSYNEQFF
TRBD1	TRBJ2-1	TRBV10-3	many	TGTGCCATCAGTGGCGGACAGGGGGGCTACAATGAGCAGTTCTTC	CAISGGQGGYNEQFF
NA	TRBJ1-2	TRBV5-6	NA	TGTGCCAGCAGCTTGGGCCCTGACGGCTATGGCTACACCTTC	CASSLGPDGYGYTF
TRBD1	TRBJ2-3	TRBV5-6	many	TGTGCCAGCAGCTTGGTTACAGGGGGCGCAGATACGCAGTATTTT	CASSLVTGGADTQYF
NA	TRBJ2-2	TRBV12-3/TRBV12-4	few	TGTGCCAGCAGTTTAGGCGTCAGGGAACTGACCGGGGAGCTGTTTTTT	CASSLGVRELTGELFF
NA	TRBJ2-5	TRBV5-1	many	TGCGCCAGCAGCAGAGGCTCTCAAGAGACCCAGTACTTC	CASSRGSQETQYF
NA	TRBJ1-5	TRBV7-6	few	TGTGCCAGCAGTTGCTCATCTAGACTCACAAATCAGCCCCAGCATTTT	CASSCSSRLTNQPQHF
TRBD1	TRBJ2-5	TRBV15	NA	TGTGCCACCAGCAGAGAAACAGGGGGCGGGGAGACCCAGTACTTC	CATSRETGGGETQYF
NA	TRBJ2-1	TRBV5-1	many	TGCGCCAGCAGTTCGGGGGTCGCGGCCTACAATGAGCAGTTCTTC	CASSSGVAAYNEQFF
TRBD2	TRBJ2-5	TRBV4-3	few	TGCGCCAGCAGCCAGGCACTAGCGGGCGGGGAGACCCAGTACTTC	CASSQALAGGETQYF
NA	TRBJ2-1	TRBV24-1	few	TGTGCCACCAGTGATCCCCCGACCCACAATGAGCAGTTCTTC	CATSDPPTHNEQFF
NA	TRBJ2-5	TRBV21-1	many	TGTGCCAGCAGTTACGCGCTAGCGGGAGGGGTAGGAGAGACCCAGTACTTC	CASSYALAGGVGETQYF
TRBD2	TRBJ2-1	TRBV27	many	TGTGCCAGCAGTTTTTCGCGGGGGGCCTACAATGAGCAGTTCTTC	CASSFSRGAYNEQFF
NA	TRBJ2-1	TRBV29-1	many	TGCAGCGTCTGTCAAGGGTCCTACAATGAGCAGTTCTTC	CSVCQGSYNEQFF
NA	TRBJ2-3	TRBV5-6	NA	TGTGCCAGCAGCCCGACTAAATCGGCCACAGATACGCAGTATTTT	CASSPTKSATDTQYF
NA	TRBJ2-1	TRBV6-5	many	TGTGCCAGCAGTTACTCGGCGGGTTACAATGAGCAGTTCTTC	CASSYSAGYNEQFF
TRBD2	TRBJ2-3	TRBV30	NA	TGTGCCTGGAGTGGAAGGACTAGCGGGGGCCGACCAAAAAGCACAGATACGCAGTATTTT	CAWSGRTSGGRPKSTDTQYF
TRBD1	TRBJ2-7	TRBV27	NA	TGTGCCAGCAGTTTCAGACAGGGGAACGAGCAGTACTTC	CASSFRQGNEQYF
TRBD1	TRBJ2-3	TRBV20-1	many	TGCAGTGCTAGAGGAGACAGGGGTGGCACAGATACGCAGTATTTT	CSARGDRGGTDTQYF
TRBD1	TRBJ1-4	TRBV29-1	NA	TGCAGCGTGGGAGACGTGACAGGGGGTAATGAAAAACTGTTTTTT	CSVGDVTGGNEKLFF
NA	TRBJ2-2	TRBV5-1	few	TGCGCCAGCACGTCAGGGGTATCGGGGGAGCTGTTTTTT	CASTSGVSGELFF
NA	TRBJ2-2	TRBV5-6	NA	TGTGCCAGCAGTGGGGACACCGGGGAGCTGTTTTTT	CASSGDTGELFF
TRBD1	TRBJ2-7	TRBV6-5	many	TGTGCCAGCAGTTACGAGGGGGCGACGAAGATTGGCGAGCAGTACTTC	CASSYEGATKIGEQYF
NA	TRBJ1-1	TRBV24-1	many	TGTGCCACCAGTGATTCAGGGGTTCTGGCTGAAGCTTTCTTT	CATSDSGVLAEAFF
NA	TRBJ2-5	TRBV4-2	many	TGTGCCAGCAGCCAAGATAGCGGCTCACTTCAAGAGACCCAGTACTTC	CASSQDSGSLQETQYF
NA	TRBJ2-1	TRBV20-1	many	TGCAGTGCCTGGTCCCTCAATGAGCAGTTCTTC	CSAWSLNEQFF
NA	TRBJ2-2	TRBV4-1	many	TGCGCCAGCAGCCAAGGAGTGAGGGGCCAACCCGGGGAGCTGTTTTTT	CASSQGVRGQPGELFF
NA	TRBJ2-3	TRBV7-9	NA	TGTGCCAGCAGCTTAGCGCAGGGGTTGAATACGCAGTATTTT	CASSLAQGLNTQYF
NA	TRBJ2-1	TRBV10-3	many	TGTGCCAACCGGGACACATTAGCAAATGAGCAGTTCTTC	CANRDTLANEQFF
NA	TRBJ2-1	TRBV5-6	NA	TGTGCCAGCAGCATCCGGGACCCTAACTGGGAGCAGTTCTTC	CASSIRDPNWEQFF
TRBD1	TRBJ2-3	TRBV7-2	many	TGTGCCAGCAGCTTTACCGGGACAGGGGGCCTTGATACGCAGTATTTT	CASSFTGTGGLDTQYF
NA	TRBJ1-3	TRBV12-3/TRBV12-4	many	TGTGCCAGCAGCTCAGCTCGGGGATCTGGAAACACCATATATTTT	CASSSARGSGNTIYF
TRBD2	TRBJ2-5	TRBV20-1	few	TGCAGTGCTAGAGATGGGATAGCGGGAGGGCCGAAGACCCAGTACTTC	CSARDGIAGGPKTQYF
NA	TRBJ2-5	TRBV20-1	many	TGCAGTGCTTACGTGGGTCGGGGAGAGACCCAGTACTTC	CSAYVGRGETQYF
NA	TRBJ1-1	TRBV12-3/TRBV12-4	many	TGTGCCAGCAGTTTTGGTAAGACTGAAGCTTTCTTT	CASSFGKTEAFF
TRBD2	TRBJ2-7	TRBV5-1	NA	TGCGCCAGCAAGCGGGAGGGCCTCCCCTCCGAGCAGTACTTC	CASKREGLPSEQYF